Listed below are T cell receptor beta chains from one sample, sequenced in a study of OX40 agonist ivuxolimab in advanced cancers. Some clones are missing from TCRdb's copy, which holds only in-frame ones; the method was immunoSEQ multiplex PCR. The sample yields some 52,000 clones, approximately 94% seen once. Sample: CD4+ or CD8+ T cells sorted from blood, taken in a trial of the OX40 agonist ivuxolimab. These receptors were obtained from an adult with an advanced solid tumor such as melanoma, head and neck, liver or kidney cancer. Each CDR3 is given with its conserved first and last residue. D genes are given only for firm matches. Clone size is not always given. Where it is, it says once, few, many or a class for expanded clones.

d_gene,j_gene,v_gene,abundance,CDR3nt,CDR3aa
TRBD1,TRBJ1-5,TRBV7-9,-,TGTGCCAGCAGCTCAACCCGGGACAGTAACTATCAGCCCCAGCATTTT,CASSSTRDSNYQPQHF
-,TRBJ1-3,TRBV27,-,TGTGCCAGCAGTTTAAATCTCCCGGGCCTTGGAAACACCATATATTTT,CASSLNLPGLGNTIYF
-,TRBJ2-2,TRBV28,-,TGTGCCAGCAGTTTCGTCGGAGAGAACACCGGGGAGCTGTTTTTT,CASSFVGENTGELFF
-,TRBJ2-3,TRBV4-1,-,TGCGCCAGCAGCCAGTGGGGAGCAGGCCCTAGCACAGATACGCAGTATTTT,CASSQWGAGPSTDTQYF
TRBD2,TRBJ2-3,TRBV4-1,-,TGCGCCAGCAGCCAATTAGGTTCGGAGCGGGAGGTAGCAGATACGCAGTATTTT,CASSQLGSEREVADTQYF
-,TRBJ2-7,TRBV27,-,TGTGCCAGCAGTTACCGAGCGGGCGGGGTCTACGAGCAGTACTTC,CASSYRAGGVYEQYF
-,TRBJ2-3,TRBV21-1,-,TGTGCCAGCAAACGAAATAGAGAACAGTTGCACACAGATACGCAGTATTTT,CASKRNREQLHTDTQYF
-,TRBJ2-7,TRBV6-1,-,TGTGCCAGCAGTCCGGGACTGACCTACGAGCAGTACTTC,CASSPGLTYEQYF
-,TRBJ2-7,TRBV5-6,medium-sized,TGTGCCAGCAGCTTGTGGGTGAACGAGCAGTACTTC,CASSLWVNEQYF
TRBD1,TRBJ1-1,TRBV28,-,TGTGCCAGCGCCCGGACAGGGCGGGCGTGGGCGAACACTGAAGCTTTCTTT,CASARTGRAWANTEAFF
-,TRBJ2-1,TRBV6-6,-,TGTGCCAGCAGTTACTCATTAGCGGATGAGCAGTTCTTC,CASSYSLADEQFF
TRBD1,TRBJ2-1,TRBV9,-,TGTGCCAGCGCCACAGGGGCCGAGCAGTTCTTC,CASATGAEQFF
-,TRBJ1-2,TRBV10-3,-,TGTGCCATCAGTGAGTCAAGCGGATATGGCTACACCTTC,CAISESSGYGYTF
TRBD2,TRBJ2-7,TRBV7-3,-,TGTGCCAGCAGCTTACTAGCGGGGAACGAGCAGTACTTC,CASSLLAGNEQYF
-,TRBJ2-3,TRBV11-3,-,TGTGCCAGCAGCTTAGATCGGGTAGGATCAAGCACAGATACGCAGTATTTT,CASSLDRVGSSTDTQYF
-,TRBJ1-4,TRBV27,-,TGTGCCAGCAGTTTAACCATAGGGGCTACTAATGAAAAACTGTTTTTT,CASSLTIGATNEKLFF